The 6 T cell receptor beta chains below come from one sample, sequenced in a study of Graves' ophthalmopathy and Graves' hyperthyroidism. The authors amplified TCR beta CDR3 regions from RNA transcripts. HTBI primers were used in a first-round RT-PCR, which preceded a second-round multiplex PCR. MiXCR was run by TCRdb on the multiplex PCR reads, yielding one entry per CDR3 protein. The data hold some 410,000 distinct CDR3 sequences, with roughly 20% observed a single time. The specimen sequenced was peripheral blood. All receptors derive from a woman aged 18-29 years with stable Graves' hyperthyroidism.

This clonotype was seen many times. The V call is TRBV29-1, the J call TRBJ2-7, with D perhaps TRBD1 (7 bases). The CDR3 has 15 residues. CDR1 and CDR2 (germline): SQVTM, ANQGSEA. The ends were cut back, 5 bases at V and 1 base at J, with 18 bases in the middle. This chain's CDR3 is CSVQGGNRFSYEQYF. The CDR3, as DNA: TGCAGCGTTCAGGGGGGCAACCGCTTTTCCTACGAGCAGTACTTC.

The chain couples TRBV29-1 to TRBJ1-1; 7 nucleotides line up with TRBD1. The V gene end was trimmed by 7 bases and the J gene end by 5 bases; junction bases not matched to a gene: 10. The CDR3 spans 13 residues. CDR1 and CDR2 from the germline V gene are SQVTM and ANQGSEA. CDR3 bases: TGCAGCGCCTCGACAGGGTCTAGGACTGAAGCTTTCTTT. Its translation: CSASTGSRTEAFF.

This clonotype showed up many times. The rearrangement uses TRBV12-3 or TRBV12-4 and TRBJ2-7, with TRBD2 identical over 7 bases. CDR3 length: 13 amino acids. J gave up 3 bases and V 6 bases, and 5 bases lay outside the gene matches. The CDR3 nucleotides are TGTGCCAGCAGGGGTCCGGGAGGCTACGAGCAGTACTTC. Translated: CASRGPGGYEQYF.

This clonotype was detected ten times or more. This chain links TRBV13 with TRBJ2-5; 10 nucleotides match TRBD2. Germline assignment: CDR1 PRHDT and CDR2 FYEKMQ (reference sequence). V trimming: 5 bases; J trimming: 4 bases; junction bases outside the gene matches: 16. The CDR3 is made up of 18 amino acids. The CDR3 region has the DNA TGTGCCAGCAGCCCCCAGGAGAGAGCGGGAGGGCCTGGAGAGACCCAGTACTTC. Translation: CASSPQERAGGPGETQYF.

This clonotype was seen ten or more times. This rearrangement joins TRBV6-1 to TRBJ1-1, with no clear D. This CDR3 is 14 amino acids long. CDR1 is MNHNS and CDR2 is SASEGT in the germline V gene. Trimming stripped 8 bases from V and 4 bases from J, with 17 bases between. CDR3 DNA sequence: TGTGCCAGCCGAGGACGGGGAGAGAGCACTGAAGCTTTCTTT. Its protein product is CASRGRGESTEAFF.

This clonotype was picked up many times. The J gene is TRBJ2-7, the V gene TRBV12-3 or TRBV12-4; D not certain. V lost 6 bases to trimming and J lost 0 bases, with 12 bases between them. The CDR3 loop spans 14 amino acids. Here the CDR3 DNA reads TGTGCCAGCAGCCCTATCGCCTCCTCCTACGAGCAGTACTTC. Encoded protein: CASSPIASSYEQYF.